This TCR beta chain was sequenced for a study of identical twins. General observations from the study: Conclusions were based on cross-sectional statistical analysis, without following the same donors.

Using its own MiXCR run on the 5' RACE reads, TCRdb lists one record per CDR3 protein. The data show a few hundred thousand distinct CDR3 sequences, around 24% seen once. In its sample, this clonotype was seen a few times. What it recognizes is unknown. The V segment lost 3 bases and the J segment 7 bases; nucleotides outside the gene matches: 10. Germline CDR1 SGHRS, CDR2 YFSETQ. The CDR3 spans 16 residues. These same records also appear under a second study, on T cells expressing NK-cell markers. That paper notes: The TCR beta repertoires originated in sorted CD3+CD56+NKG2C+, CD3+CD56+NKG2C- and CD3+CD56-NKG2C+ T cells.

The source material was CD4+ T cells sorted from blood. J is TRBJ2-1 and V is TRBV5-1; 10 bases agree with TRBD2. This clonotype was sampled from a woman in her late teens or twenties in good health. The CDR3 sequence: CASSWPEREGKNEQFF. The DNA for the CDR3 is TGCGCCAGCAGCTGGCCGGAGCGGGAGGGAAAAAATGAGCAGTTCTTC.